A single T cell receptor (beta chain) is shown here with its context. Its antigen is currently not known. Per-nucleotide qualities are absent, and no much larger clonotype sits a single base away. TCRbeta CDR3 regions were amplified from genomic DNA using the immunoSEQ Assay, a bias-controlled multiplex PCR. Per the source publication's procedure: The number of nucleated cells in each sample was estimated from the amplification of reference gene primers within the assay. Sequence reads were collapsed and filtered to measure the absolute abundance of every unique TCRbeta CDR3 rearrangement. For each sample, productive Simpson clonality was calculated as the square root of Simpson's diversity index over productive rearrangements. TCRdb obtained this table from immuneACCESS and retained in-frame rearrangements with V and J assigned. These tables miss some clones; where compared with another copy, unresolved V genes account for less than half of the shortfall, and the remainder is unexplained. The V and J calls and clone size were taken over from that table, and D and trimming were inferred from the DNA. The sample yields 79,000 or so clones; 70% to 90% were counted once. The top ten hold approximately 11% of the sample.

This sample stems from a study of blood T cell repertoires in COVID-19 (dated by TCRdb to 2018 to 2020). Context from the whole study: The collaborator samples originated in the United States, Italy and Spain and spanned the acute and convalescent phases of COVID-19. A de-identified subject ID, COVID-19 status, age in years and sex were almost always included in the sample metadata. Where HLA class I and class II types were available, the types were taken from metadata supplied by the sample provider, not from assay-based typing. The samples were drawn from two sources: the first 160 participants of the ongoing ImmuneRACE study, and over 1,000 subjects contributed by 6 global collaborators. The prospective study material was composed of cDNA or gDNA derived from T cells, B-cell-depleted T cells, or PBMCs. The dataset comprised deeply sampled blood TCRbeta repertoires from subjects exposed to, actively infected with, or recovered from COVID-19. The repertoires were released in a freely available public database intended as a resource for research on the immune response to SARS-CoV-2.

In Seattle, one collaborating source enrolled patients while the infection was active and tracked those patients longitudinally over the course of disease. The collaborating institutions used their own protocols to collect whole blood in K2EDTA tubes. For TCRbeta analysis, collaborator samples were shipped as frozen whole blood, as isolated PBMCs, or as DNA extracted from either sample type. CDR1 and CDR2, looked up from the germline V gene, are KGHSH and LQKENI. Trimming at the junction amounts to 2 bases on V and 1 base on J, and the germline ends lie 15 bases apart. Counted from cysteine to phenylalanine, this CDR3 has 18 amino acids. The read is trimmed to its CDR3 DNA, 54 bases read in frame from base 1. The paper as a whole reports these results and caveats: Clinical and demographic metadata were provided uncurated, with the amount varying by source and participant.

The specimen was peripheral blood. The chain links TRBV18 with TRBJ1-6; a tentative D call is TRBD1 (5 bases match). The origin of this receptor is a man aged 55-75 years with COVID-19, enrolled during active disease. The CDR3 in this case is CASSPAGGAGSYNSPLHF. The nucleotide sequence is TGTGCCAGCTCACCAGCTGGTGGGGCAGGGTCCTATAATTCACCCCTCCACTTT.